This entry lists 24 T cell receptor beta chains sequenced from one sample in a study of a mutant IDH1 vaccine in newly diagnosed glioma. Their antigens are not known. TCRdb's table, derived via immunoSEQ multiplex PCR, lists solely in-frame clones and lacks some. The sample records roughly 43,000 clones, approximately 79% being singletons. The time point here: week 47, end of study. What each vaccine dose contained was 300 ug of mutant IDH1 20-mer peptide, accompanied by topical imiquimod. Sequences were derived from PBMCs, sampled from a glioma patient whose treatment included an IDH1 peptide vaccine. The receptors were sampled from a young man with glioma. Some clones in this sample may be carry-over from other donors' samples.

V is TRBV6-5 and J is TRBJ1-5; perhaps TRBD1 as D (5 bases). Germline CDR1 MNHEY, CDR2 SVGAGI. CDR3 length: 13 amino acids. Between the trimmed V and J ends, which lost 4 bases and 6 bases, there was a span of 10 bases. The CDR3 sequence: CASSSVRAQPQHF. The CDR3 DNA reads TGTGCCAGCAGTTCCGTCAGGGCTCAGCCCCAGCATTTT.

The CDR3 reads CASSPGPQGRAFF. DNA of the CDR3: TGTGCCAGCAGTCCGGGGCCACAGGGACGAGCTTTCTTT. This chain joins TRBV6-1 and TRBJ1-1; possible D gene TRBD1, 6 bases. Germline CDR1 is MNHNS and CDR2 is SASEGT. This CDR3 comprises 13 residues. V was clipped by 5 bases and J by 10 bases, with 17 bases between them.

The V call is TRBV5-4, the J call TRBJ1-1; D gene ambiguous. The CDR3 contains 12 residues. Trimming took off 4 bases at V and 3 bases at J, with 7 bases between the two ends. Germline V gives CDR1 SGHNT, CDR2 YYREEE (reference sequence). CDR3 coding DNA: TGTGCCAGCAGCAATAGGGACACTGAAGCTTTCTTT. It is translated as CASSNRDTEAFF. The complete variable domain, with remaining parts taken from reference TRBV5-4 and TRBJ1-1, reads ETGVTQSPTHLIKTRGQQVTLRCSSQSGHNTVSWYQQALGQGPQFIFQYYREEENGRGNFPPRFSGLQFPNYSSELNVNALELDDSALYLCASSNRDTEAFFGQGTRLTVV.

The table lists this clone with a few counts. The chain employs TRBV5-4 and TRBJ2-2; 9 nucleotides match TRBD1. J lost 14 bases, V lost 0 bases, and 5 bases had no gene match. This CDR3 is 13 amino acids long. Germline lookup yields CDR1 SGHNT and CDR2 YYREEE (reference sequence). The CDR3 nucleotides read TGTGCCAGCAGCTTGGACAGGGGGCAGTACCTGTTTTTT. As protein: CASSLDRGQYLFF.

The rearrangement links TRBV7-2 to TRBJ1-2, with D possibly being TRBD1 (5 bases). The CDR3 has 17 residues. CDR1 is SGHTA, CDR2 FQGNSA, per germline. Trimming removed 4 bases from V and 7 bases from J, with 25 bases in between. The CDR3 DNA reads TGTGCCAGCAGCTCACCACCTCCTATAGACAGATCCGGTGGCTACACCTTC. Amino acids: CASSSPPPIDRSGGYTF.

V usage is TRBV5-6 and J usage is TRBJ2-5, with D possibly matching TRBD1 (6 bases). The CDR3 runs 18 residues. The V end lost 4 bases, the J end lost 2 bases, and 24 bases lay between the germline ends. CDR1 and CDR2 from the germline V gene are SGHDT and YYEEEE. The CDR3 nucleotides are TGTGCCAGCAGCCCGATCCGCCGGACCCGGGACACACAAGAGACCCAGTACTTC. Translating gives CASSPIRRTRDTQETQYF.

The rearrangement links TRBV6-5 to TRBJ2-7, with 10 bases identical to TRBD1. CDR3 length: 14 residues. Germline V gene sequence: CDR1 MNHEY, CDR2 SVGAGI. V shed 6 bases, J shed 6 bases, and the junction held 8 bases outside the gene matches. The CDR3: CASSRDRGLAEQYF. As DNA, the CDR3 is TGTGCCAGCAGCCGCGACAGGGGGCTGGCCGAGCAGTACTTC.

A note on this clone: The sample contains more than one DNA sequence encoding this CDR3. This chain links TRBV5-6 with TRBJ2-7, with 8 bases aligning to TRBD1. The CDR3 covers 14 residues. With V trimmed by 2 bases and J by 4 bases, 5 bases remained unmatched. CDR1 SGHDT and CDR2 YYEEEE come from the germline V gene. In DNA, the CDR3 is TGTGCCAGCAGCTTAGGAGGACAGGGATACGAGCAGTACTTC. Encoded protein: CASSLGGQGYEQYF.

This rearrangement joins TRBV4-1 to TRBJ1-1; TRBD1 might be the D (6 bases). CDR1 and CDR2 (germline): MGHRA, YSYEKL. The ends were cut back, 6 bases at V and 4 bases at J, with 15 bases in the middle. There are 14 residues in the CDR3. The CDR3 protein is CASRKTGLGTEAFF. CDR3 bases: TGCGCCAGCAGGAAAACAGGGCTGGGCACTGAAGCTTTCTTT.

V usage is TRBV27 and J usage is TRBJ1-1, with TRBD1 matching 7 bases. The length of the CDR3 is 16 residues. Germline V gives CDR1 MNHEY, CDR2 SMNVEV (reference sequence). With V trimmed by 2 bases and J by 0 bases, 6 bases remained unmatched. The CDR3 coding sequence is TGTGCCAGCAGTTTAGACAGGGTGGGGATGAACACTGAAGCTTTCTTT. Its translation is CASSLDRVGMNTEAFF.

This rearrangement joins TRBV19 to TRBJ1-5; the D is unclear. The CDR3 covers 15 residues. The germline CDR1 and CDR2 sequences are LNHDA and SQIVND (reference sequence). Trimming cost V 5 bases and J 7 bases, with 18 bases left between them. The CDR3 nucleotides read TGTGCCAGTAGTGGGTATTATCAACCTAGGCAGCCCCAGCATTTT. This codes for CASSGYYQPRQPQHF.

This CDR3 reads CSVIRGGNTGELFF. The DNA for the CDR3 is TGCAGCGTTATCAGGGGTGGGAACACCGGGGAGCTGTTTTTT. The genes are TRBV29-1 and TRBJ2-2; a weak D match, TRBD1 (6 bases). The V end was cut by 5 bases, the J end by 1 base, with 11 bases between. Germline V gene sequence: CDR1 SQVTM, CDR2 ANQGSEA. The CDR3 has 14 residues.

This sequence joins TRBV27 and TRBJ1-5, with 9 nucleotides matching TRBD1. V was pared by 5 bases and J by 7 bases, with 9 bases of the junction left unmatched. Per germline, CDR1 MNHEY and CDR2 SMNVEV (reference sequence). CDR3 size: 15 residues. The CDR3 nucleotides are TGTGCCAGCAGTCCCACAGGGGGCGAGAGGCAGCCCCAGCATTTT. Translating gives CASSPTGGERQPQHF.

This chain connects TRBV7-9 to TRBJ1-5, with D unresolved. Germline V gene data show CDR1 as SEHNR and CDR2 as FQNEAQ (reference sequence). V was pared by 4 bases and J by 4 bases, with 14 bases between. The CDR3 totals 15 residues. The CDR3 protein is CASSSDKGVNQPQHF. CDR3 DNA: TGTGCCAGCAGCTCTGACAAGGGCGTAAATCAGCCCCAGCATTTT.

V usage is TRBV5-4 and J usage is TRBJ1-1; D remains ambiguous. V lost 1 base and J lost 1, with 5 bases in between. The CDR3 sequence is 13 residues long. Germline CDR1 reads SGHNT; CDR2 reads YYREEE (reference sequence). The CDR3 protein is CASSLFENTEAFF. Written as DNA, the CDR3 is TGTGCCAGCAGCTTGTTCGAGAACACTGAAGCTTTCTTT. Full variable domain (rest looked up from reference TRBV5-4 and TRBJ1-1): ETGVTQSPTHLIKTRGQQVTLRCSSQSGHNTVSWYQQALGQGPQFIFQYYREEENGRGNFPPRFSGLQFPNYSSELNVNALELDDSALYLCASSLFENTEAFFGQGTRLTVV.

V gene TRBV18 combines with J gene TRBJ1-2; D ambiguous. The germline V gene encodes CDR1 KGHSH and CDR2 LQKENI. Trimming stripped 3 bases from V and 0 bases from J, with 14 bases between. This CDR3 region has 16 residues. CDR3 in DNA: TGTGCCAGCTCACCGAGTCTGAGAATCTCTAACTATGGCTACACCTTC. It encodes CASSPSLRISNYGYTF.

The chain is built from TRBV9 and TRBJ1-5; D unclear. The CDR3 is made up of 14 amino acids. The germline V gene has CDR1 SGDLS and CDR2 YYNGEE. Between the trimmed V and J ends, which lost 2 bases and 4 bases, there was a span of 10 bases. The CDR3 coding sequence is TGTGCCAGCAGCGTCGGGTTCCTTAATCAGCCCCAGCATTTT. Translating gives CASSVGFLNQPQHF.

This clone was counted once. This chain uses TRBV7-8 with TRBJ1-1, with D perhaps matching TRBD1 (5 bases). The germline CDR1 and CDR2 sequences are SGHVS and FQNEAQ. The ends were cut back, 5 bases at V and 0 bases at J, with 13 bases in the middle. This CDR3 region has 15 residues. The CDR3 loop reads CASSQEGQLNTEAFF. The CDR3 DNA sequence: TGTGCCAGCAGCCAAGAGGGGCAGTTGAACACTGAAGCTTTCTTT.

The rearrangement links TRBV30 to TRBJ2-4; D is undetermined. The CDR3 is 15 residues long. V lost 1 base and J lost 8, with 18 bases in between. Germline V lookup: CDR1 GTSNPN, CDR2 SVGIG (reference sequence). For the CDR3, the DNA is TGTGCCTGGAGTGACCCGGATAGGGAAGGATACATTCAGTACTTC. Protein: CAWSDPDREGYIQYF.

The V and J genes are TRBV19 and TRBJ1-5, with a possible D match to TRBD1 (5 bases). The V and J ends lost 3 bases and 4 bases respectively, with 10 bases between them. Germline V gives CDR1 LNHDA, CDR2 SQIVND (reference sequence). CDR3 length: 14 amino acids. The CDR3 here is CASSMVTANQPQHF. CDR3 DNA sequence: TGTGCCAGTAGTATGGTGACAGCGAATCAGCCCCAGCATTTT.

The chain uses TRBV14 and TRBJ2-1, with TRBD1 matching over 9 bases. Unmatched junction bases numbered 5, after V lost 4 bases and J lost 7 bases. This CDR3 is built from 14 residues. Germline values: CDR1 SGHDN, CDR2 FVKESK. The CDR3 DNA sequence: TGTGCCAGCAGCCCCGGGACAGGGAAAAATGAGCAGTTCTTC. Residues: CASSPGTGKNEQFF.

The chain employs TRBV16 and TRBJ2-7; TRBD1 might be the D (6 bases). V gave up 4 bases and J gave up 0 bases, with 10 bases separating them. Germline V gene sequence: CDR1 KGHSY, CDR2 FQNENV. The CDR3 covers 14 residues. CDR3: CASSLGTLSYEQYF. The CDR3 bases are TGTGCCAGCAGCCTCGGGACACTCTCCTACGAGCAGTACTTC.

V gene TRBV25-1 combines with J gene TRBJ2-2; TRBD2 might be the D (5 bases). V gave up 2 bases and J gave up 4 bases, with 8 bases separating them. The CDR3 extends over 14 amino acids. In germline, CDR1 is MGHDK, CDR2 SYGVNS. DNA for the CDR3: TGTGCCAGCAGTGAACTAGCCTTCACCGGGGAGCTGTTTTTT. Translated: CASSELAFTGELFF. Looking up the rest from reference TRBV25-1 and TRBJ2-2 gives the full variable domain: EADIYQTPRYLVIGTGKKITLECSQTMGHDKMYWYQQDPGMELHLIHYSYGVNSTEKGDLSSESTVSRIRTEHFPLTLESARPSHTSQYLCASSELAFTGELFFGEGSRLTVL.

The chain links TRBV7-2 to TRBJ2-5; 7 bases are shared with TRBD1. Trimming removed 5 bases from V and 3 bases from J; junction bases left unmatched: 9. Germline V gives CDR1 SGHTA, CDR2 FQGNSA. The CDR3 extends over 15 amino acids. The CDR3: CASSRDSYLEETQYF. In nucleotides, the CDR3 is TGTGCCAGCAGCCGGGACAGCTACTTGGAAGAGACCCAGTACTTC.